This paragraph covers one TCR beta chain sequence. Its antigen remains unknown. Combining a sample-barcoded 5' primer with a J-beta primer mix, a second PCR ran for about 7 to 11 cycles. Each cDNA molecule was tagged by a template-switch adaptor with 12 random nucleotides. TCRdb reanalysed the 5' RACE reads using MiXCR and keeps one entry per CDR3 protein. The sample consists of about 670,000 distinct CDR3 sequences, approximately 52% of them appearing once. Germline V gene data show CDR1 as DFQATT and CDR2 as SNEGSKA (reference sequence). CDR3 length: 13 amino acids. This entry is derived from a study of blood T cells in healthy people across ages. For the study at large: T cells yielded about one barcoded beta molecule per two cells through template switching. Points from the study as a whole: It was the long-lived donors that had more naive CD4+ cells and higher diversity than aged donors.

Each individual donor underwent a draw of approximately 10 milliliters of peripheral blood. The receptor was derived from a woman aged 80 or older in good health. The gene calls are TRBV20-1 and TRBJ1-4; D ambiguous. The sequenced sample was blood. The CDR3 loop is CSAPASNDEKLFF. The CDR3 coding sequence is TGCAGCGCCCCGGCCTCCAACGATGAAAAACTGTTTTTT.